This T cell receptor beta chain was captured in a study of blood T cell repertoires in COVID-19. Turning to the study itself: The United States, Italy and Spain provided the acute and convalescent COVID-19 samples. Nucleic acid was either cDNA or gDNA, and it came from T cells, B-cell-depleted T cells, or PBMCs.

How the authors handled the data: Researchers report that nucleated cell counts were estimated from reference gene primer amplification. Clones were read by immunoSEQ multiplex PCR, and TCRdb kept only the in-frame ones, dropping some. The DNA was the basis for D and trimming; V, J and clone size are from that table. The repertoire holds some 29,000 clones, with 84% as singletons. The sequenced material came from peripheral blood. This clonotype originated in a man older than 75 with active COVID-19.

In DNA, the CDR3 is TGTGCCAGCAGCCCCAGGACAGGGAATGGCTACACCTTC. Its protein is CASSPRTGNGYTF. The chain recombines TRBV16 with TRBJ1-2, with 8 bases identical to TRBD1. This CDR3 is built from 13 residues. Per germline, CDR1 KGHSY and CDR2 FQNENV. Trimming cost V 4 bases and J 6 bases; bases outside gene matches: 4.